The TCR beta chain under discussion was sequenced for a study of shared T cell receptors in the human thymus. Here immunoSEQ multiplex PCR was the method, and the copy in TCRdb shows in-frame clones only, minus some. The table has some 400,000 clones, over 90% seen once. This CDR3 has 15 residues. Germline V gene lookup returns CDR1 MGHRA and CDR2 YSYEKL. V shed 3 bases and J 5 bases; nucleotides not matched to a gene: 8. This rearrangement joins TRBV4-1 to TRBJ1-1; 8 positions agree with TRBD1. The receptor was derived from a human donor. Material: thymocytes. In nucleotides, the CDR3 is TGCGCCAGCAGCCATAAGACAGGGGAGGAAACTGAAGCTTTCTTT. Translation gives CASSHKTGEETEAFF.